These 17 T cell receptor beta chains were sequenced from one sample in a study of cytomegalovirus exposure and HLA in healthy donors. Primers for the PCR totalled 60 Vbeta and 13 Jbeta. Clones were sequenced by immunoSEQ multiplex PCR, and TCRdb holds only the in-frame ones, with some missing. The sample carries approximately 110,000 clones, 70% to 85% recorded once. Source material: PBMCs. Receptor source: a human donor in good health.

The V call is TRBV13, the J call TRBJ2-7; D might be TRBD1 (5 bases). The CDR3 is 16 amino acids. Germline V gene sequence: CDR1 PRHDT, CDR2 FYEKMQ (reference sequence). The V end was cut by 2 bases, the J end by 4 bases, with 18 bases between. Here the CDR3 reads CASSLSQGGALYEQYF. Here the CDR3 DNA reads TGTGCCAGCAGCTTATCCCAGGGCGGTGCATTATACGAGCAGTACTTC.

The chain is built from TRBV2 and TRBJ2-7; TRBD1 matches at 9 bases. The CDR3 totals 14 residues. Germline CDR1 is SNHLY and CDR2 is FYNNEI. V shed 4 bases, J shed 4 bases, and the junction held 5 bases outside the gene matches. The CDR3 protein is CASSARTGEYEQYF. The CDR3 DNA is TGTGCCAGCAGTGCGAGGACAGGGGAGTACGAGCAGTACTTC.

The chain carries TRBV19 and TRBJ1-1, with D hard to call. The CDR3 sequence is 12 residues long. The V gene lost 7 bases and the J gene lost 0 bases, with 6 bases spanning the gap. CDR1 is LNHDA, CDR2 SQIVND, per germline (reference sequence). CDR3 sequence: CASKPMNTEAFF. CDR3 DNA: TGTGCCAGTAAGCCCATGAACACTGAAGCTTTCTTT.

The CDR3 DNA reads TGTGCCTGGAGTGTATTTAGCGGGAACACTGAAGCTTTCTTT. Encoded protein: CAWSVFSGNTEAFF. The rearrangement uses TRBV30 and TRBJ1-1; D not resolved. The germline V gene encodes CDR1 GTSNPN and CDR2 SVGIG (reference sequence). There are 14 residues in the CDR3. V was trimmed by 0 bases and J by 1 base, leaving 9 bases between them. Drawing the rest from reference TRBV30 and TRBJ1-1, the complete variable domain is SQTIHQWPATLVQPVGSPLSLECTVEGTSNPNLYWYRQAAGRGLQLLFYSVGIGQISSEVPQNLSASRPQDRQFILSSKKLLLSDSGFYLCAWSVFSGNTEAFFGQGTRLTVV.

This clone has more than one count but fewer than ten. One end of the junction is discordant with germline, which a read error may explain. The genes are TRBV7-9 and TRBJ2-7; a weak D match, TRBD1 (5 bases). Germline V gene sequence: CDR1 SEHNR, CDR2 FQNEAQ (reference sequence). The CDR3 runs 15 residues. The CDR3: CSSSSPDSYSYEQYF. The CDR3 DNA sequence: TGTTCCAGCAGCTCCCCCGACAGCTACTCCTACGAGCAGTACTTC.

A remark on this clone: The junction departs from the called germline gene at one end, perhaps through a read error. This chain uses TRBV5-1 with TRBJ2-1; TRBD1 matches at 8 bases. The CDR3 is 16 residues long. Germline V CDR1 and CDR2: SGHRS, YFSETQ. CDR3 sequence: CAGSLTTGQGINEQFF. As DNA, the CDR3 is TGCGCCGGCAGCTTGACTACTGGACAGGGTATCAATGAGCAGTTCTTC.

The V and J genes are TRBV6-6 and TRBJ2-3; D remains unclear. V was shortened by 6 bases and J by 5 bases, with 9 bases between the two germline ends. CDR1 and CDR2 from the germline V gene are MNHNY and SVGAGI (reference sequence). The CDR3 length is 12 residues. CDR3 nucleotide sequence: TGTGCCAGCAGCCTAATGGTAGATACGCAGTATTTT. Its translation is CASSLMVDTQYF.

The chain couples TRBV6-1 to TRBJ2-7; 9 nucleotides agree with TRBD2. The V gene end was trimmed by 0 bases and the J gene end by 3 bases; junction bases not matched to a gene: 6. Germline CDR1 MNHNS, CDR2 SASEGT. The CDR3 covers 16 residues. This CDR3 reads CASSEAGTSNNYEQYF. The CDR3 DNA reads as TGTGCCAGCAGTGAAGCCGGGACTAGCAACAACTACGAGCAGTACTTC.

The V call is TRBV28, the J call TRBJ2-3; tentative D call: TRBD1 (6 bases). V dropped 6 bases and J dropped 11 bases, with 18 bases sitting between them. The CDR3 is 13 amino acids. The germline CDR1 and CDR2 sequences are MDHEN and SYDVKM. As DNA, the CDR3 is TGTGCCAGCAGCGGGACAACCCTCGGGGTGCAGTATTTT. Its translation: CASSGTTLGVQYF.

The sample holds a few counts of this clone. V is TRBV10-3 and J is TRBJ2-7, with 9 bases aligning to TRBD2. J lost 2 bases, V lost 2 bases, and 7 bases had no gene match. The CDR3 has 16 amino acids. CDR1 is ENHRY, CDR2 SYGVKD, per germline. The CDR3 here is CAISEGIAGAAYEQYF. The CDR3 DNA sequence: TGTGCCATCAGTGAGGGGATAGCGGGAGCGGCCTACGAGCAGTACTTC.

The chain is built from TRBV5-5 and TRBJ2-5; the match to TRBD2 covers 9 bases. The CDR3 has 15 amino acids. V lost 4 bases and J lost 5; bases outside the gene matches: 9. From germline, CDR1 is SGHKS and CDR2 YYEKEE (reference sequence). CDR3 sequence (DNA): TGTGCCAGCAGCCGGCGGGGGGGAGGTGGGGAGACCCAGTACTTC. It specifies CASSRRGGGGETQYF. The full variable domain, with the rest looked up from reference TRBV5-5 and TRBJ2-5, is DAGVTQSPTHLIKTRGQQVTLRCSPISGHKSVSWYQQVLGQGPQFIFQYYEKEERGRGNFPDRFSARQFPNYSSELNVNALLLGDSALYLCASSRRGGGGETQYFGPGTRLLVL.

The chain carries TRBV5-4 and TRBJ1-2; TRBD1 matches at 9 bases. Trimming took 4 bases from V and 12 from J; bases not matched to a gene: 10. There are 13 residues in the CDR3. The V gene's germline CDR1 is SGHNT and CDR2 YYREEE (reference sequence). DNA of the CDR3: TGTGCCAGCAGCCCCCGGGACAGGGAAGAGGACACCTTC. Translated, it gives CASSPRDREEDTF.

This clone occurred once. This sequence joins TRBV25-1 and TRBJ2-7; no clear D. This CDR3 is 13 amino acids long. The germline V and J ends were trimmed by 3 bases and 3 bases, with 9 bases remaining between them. CDR1 is MGHDK and CDR2 is SYGVNS in the germline V gene. DNA of the CDR3: TGTGCCAGCAGTGATGCCGGTCACTACGAGCAGTACTTC. It translates to CASSDAGHYEQYF.

J is TRBJ2-3 and V is TRBV6-1, with TRBD1 matching 10 bases. Losses at the gene ends were 3 bases for V and 11 bases for J; bases not matched to a gene: 11. Germline loops: CDR1 MNHNS, CDR2 SASEGT. CDR3 length: 15 residues. CDR3 residues: CASSDGQGEGRRQYF. CDR3 DNA: TGTGCCAGCAGTGACGGACAGGGGGAGGGTCGTAGGCAGTATTTT.

The chain has TRBV5-4 and TRBJ2-7, with 12 bases identical to TRBD1. The CDR3 loop spans 16 amino acids. The V and J ends lost 0 bases and 1 base, in that order; junction bases with no gene match: 2. Germline V gives CDR1 SGHNT, CDR2 YYREEE (reference sequence). CDR3 residues: CASSLVGQGASYEQYF. CDR3 coding DNA: TGTGCCAGCAGCTTGGTGGGACAGGGGGCATCCTACGAGCAGTACTTC. The full variable domain, rest sourced from reference TRBV5-4 and TRBJ2-7, is ETGVTQSPTHLIKTRGQQVTLRCSSQSGHNTVSWYQQALGQGPQFIFQYYREEENGRGNFPPRFSGLQFPNYSSELNVNALELDDSALYLCASSLVGQGASYEQYFGPGTRLTVT.

The CDR3: CASSIRRDLAGELFF. In DNA form, the CDR3 reads TGTGCCAGTAGTATACGGCGGGATCTCGCCGGGGAGCTGTTTTTT. The chain couples TRBV19 to TRBJ2-2, with D tentatively TRBD2 (6 bases). V lost 2 bases and J lost 6, with 13 bases in between. The CDR3 sequence is 15 residues long. Germline V gene lookup returns CDR1 LNHDA and CDR2 SQIVND (reference sequence).

This clone was seen just once. V gene TRBV29-1 combines with J gene TRBJ2-1; 11 bases are shared with TRBD2. The CDR3 extends over 15 amino acids. V shed 5 bases and J 7 bases; nucleotides not matched to a gene: 10. CDR1 is SQVTM and CDR2 is ANQGSEA in the germline V gene. DNA of the CDR3: TGCAGCGTTTTAGGGACTAGCGGCAAGGTTAATGAGCAGTTCTTC. Protein: CSVLGTSGKVNEQFF.